This T cell receptor beta chain was sequenced in a study of blood T cell repertoires in COVID-19. Study in general: The analysed material was cDNA or gDNA that came from T cells, B-cell-depleted T cells, or PBMCs.

Germline lookup yields CDR1 LNHNV and CDR2 YYDKDF (reference sequence). Trimming removed 3 bases from V and 0 bases from J, with 9 bases in between. The CDR3 extends over 15 amino acids. Sequencing used immunoSEQ multiplex PCR; TCRdb keeps in-frame clones, though not all of them. The table includes 200,000 to 300,000 clones, approximately 86% detected once. V usage is TRBV15 and J usage is TRBJ1-5, with TRBD1 as a possible D gene (5 bases). This TCR was recovered from a human donor in a cohort sampled during active COVID-19. The sequencing input was peripheral blood. CDR3 amino acids: CATSSRAYSNQPQHF. DNA for the CDR3: TGTGCCACCAGCAGCAGGGCCTATAGCAATCAGCCCCAGCATTTT.